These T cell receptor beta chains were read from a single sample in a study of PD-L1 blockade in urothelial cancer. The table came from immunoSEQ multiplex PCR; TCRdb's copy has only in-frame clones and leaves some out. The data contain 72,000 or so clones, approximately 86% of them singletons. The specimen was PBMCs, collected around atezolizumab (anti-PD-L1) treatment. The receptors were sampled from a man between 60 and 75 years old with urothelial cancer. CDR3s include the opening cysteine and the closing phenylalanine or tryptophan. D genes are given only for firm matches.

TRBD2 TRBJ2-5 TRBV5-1 CASSITSGGAGETQYF
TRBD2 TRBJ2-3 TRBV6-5 CASSLRGGTDTQYF
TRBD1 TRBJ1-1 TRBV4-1 CASSQITSGTDEQTEAFF
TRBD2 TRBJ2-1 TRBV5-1 CASSLTSGANNEQFF
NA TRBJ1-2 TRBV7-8 CASSEWTANYGYTF
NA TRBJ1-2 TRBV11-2 CASSLDPGYGYTF
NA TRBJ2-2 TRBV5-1 CASSLFSGENGELFF
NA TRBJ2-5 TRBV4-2 CASSQRETQYF
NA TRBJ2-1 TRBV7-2 CASSLTVLFSGTSYNEQFF
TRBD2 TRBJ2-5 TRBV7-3 CASSPSGGGSWETQYF
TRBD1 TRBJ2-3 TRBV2 CATSGTGGFDTQYF
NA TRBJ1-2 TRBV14 CASSQLQGYGYTF
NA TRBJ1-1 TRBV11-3 CASSYTGRNTEAFF
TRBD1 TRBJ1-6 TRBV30 CAWNWGQWGRGSPLHF
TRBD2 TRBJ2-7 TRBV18 CASSPTGGPTYEQYF
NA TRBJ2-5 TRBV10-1 CASSEGHQETQYF
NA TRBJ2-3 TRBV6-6 CASSWRQPSTDTQYF
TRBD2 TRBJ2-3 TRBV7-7 CASSRGIAGGADTQYF
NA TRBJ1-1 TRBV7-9 CASSLGLLGTEAFF
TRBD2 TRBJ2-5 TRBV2 CASSGTSGIVVETQYF
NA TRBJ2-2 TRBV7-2 CASSLVARTGELFF
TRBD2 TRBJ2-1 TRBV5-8 CASSRLAGGNEQFF
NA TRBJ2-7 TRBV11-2 CASSLDIGGSYEQYF
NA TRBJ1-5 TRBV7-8 CASSSDRPGNQPQHF
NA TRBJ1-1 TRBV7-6 CASSLMGGDTEAFF
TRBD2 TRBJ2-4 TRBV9 CASSPRGDLAKNIQYF
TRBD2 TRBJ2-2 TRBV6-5 CASSSMGLAGGELFF
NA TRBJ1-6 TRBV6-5 CASSRVHNSPLHF
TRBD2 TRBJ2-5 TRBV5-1 CASSWEGGTVAQYF
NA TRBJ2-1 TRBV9 CASNREGRRNEQFF
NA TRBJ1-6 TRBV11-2 CASSLVGGDNSPLHF
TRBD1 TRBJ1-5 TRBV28 CASSLGQGFKPQHF
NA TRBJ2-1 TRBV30 CAWSGGANEQFF
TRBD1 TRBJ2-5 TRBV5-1 CASSSGQEAETQYF
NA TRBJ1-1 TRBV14 CASSQDKGNRVYTEAFF
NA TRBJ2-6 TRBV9 CASSVRGISGANVLTF
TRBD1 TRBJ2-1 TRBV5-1 CASSWGTGRENEQFF
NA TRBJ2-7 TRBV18 CASSPSRGGYEQYF